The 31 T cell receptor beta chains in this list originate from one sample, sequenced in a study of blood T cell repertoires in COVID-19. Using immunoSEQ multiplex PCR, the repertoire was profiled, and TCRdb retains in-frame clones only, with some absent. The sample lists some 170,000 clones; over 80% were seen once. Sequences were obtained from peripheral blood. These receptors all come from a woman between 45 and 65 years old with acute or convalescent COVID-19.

The CDR3 coding sequence is TGTGCCAGCAGCAAAAATTGTTACAGGGGACCCCGAATTCCAACTAATGAAAAACTGTTTTTT. This sequence encodes CASSKNCYRGPRIPTNEKLFF. V gene TRBV21-1 combines with J gene TRBJ1-4; the table assigns TRBD1, which was not confirmed against the DNA. TRBV21-1 is annotated as a pseudogene. CDR3 length: 21 residues.

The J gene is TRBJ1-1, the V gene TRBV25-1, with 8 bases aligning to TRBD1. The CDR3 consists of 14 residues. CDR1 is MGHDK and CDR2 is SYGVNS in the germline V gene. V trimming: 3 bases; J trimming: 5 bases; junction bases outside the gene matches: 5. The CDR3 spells CASSDPGGGTEAFF. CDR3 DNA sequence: TGTGCCAGCAGTGACCCAGGGGGCGGGACTGAAGCTTTCTTT.

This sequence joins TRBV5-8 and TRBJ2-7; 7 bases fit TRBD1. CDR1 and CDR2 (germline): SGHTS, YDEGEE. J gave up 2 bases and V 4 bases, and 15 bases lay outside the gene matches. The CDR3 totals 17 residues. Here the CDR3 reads CASSPPPGQIFPYEQYF. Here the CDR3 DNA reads TGTGCCAGCAGCCCCCCCCCGGGACAGATCTTTCCCTACGAGCAGTACTTC.

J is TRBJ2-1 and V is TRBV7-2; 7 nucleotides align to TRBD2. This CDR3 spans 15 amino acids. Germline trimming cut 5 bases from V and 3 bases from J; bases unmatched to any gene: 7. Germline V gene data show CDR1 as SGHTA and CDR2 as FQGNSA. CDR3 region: CASSPVGGGYNEQFF. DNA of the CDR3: TGTGCCAGCAGCCCGGTGGGGGGGGGCTACAATGAGCAGTTCTTC.

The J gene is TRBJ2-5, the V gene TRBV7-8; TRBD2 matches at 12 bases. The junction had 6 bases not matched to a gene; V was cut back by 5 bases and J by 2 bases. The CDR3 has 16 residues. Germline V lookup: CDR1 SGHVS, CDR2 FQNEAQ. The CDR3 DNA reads TGTGCCAGCAGCCAGGGGACTAGCGGGCTACAAGAGACCCAGTACTTC. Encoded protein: CASSQGTSGLQETQYF.

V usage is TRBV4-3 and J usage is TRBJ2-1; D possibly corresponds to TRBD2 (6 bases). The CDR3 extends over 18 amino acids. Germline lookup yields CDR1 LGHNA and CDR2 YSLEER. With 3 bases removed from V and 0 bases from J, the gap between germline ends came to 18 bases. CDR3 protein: CASSQFVLSGSSYNEQFF. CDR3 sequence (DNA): TGCGCCAGCAGCCAGTTCGTCCTTAGCGGTAGCTCCTACAATGAGCAGTTCTTC.

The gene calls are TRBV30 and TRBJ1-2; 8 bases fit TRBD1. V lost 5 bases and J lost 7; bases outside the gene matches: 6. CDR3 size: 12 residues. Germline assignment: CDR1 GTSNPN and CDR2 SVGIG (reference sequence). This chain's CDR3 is CAWGQGLSGYTF. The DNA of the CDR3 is TGTGCCTGGGGACAGGGTTTGTCTGGCTACACCTTC.

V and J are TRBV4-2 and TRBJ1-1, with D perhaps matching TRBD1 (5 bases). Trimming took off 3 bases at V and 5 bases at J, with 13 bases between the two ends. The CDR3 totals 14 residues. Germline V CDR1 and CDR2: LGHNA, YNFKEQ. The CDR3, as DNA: TGTGCCAGCAGCCATTCCATTGGGGGGACTGAAGCTTTCTTT. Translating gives CASSHSIGGTEAFF.

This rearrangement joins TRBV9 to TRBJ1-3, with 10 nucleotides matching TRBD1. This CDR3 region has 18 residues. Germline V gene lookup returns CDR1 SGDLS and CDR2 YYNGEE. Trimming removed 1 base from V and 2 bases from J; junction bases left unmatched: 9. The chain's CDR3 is CASSVSPLGQGAGNTIYF. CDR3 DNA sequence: TGTGCCAGCAGCGTATCCCCCCTCGGACAGGGGGCTGGAAACACCATATATTTT.

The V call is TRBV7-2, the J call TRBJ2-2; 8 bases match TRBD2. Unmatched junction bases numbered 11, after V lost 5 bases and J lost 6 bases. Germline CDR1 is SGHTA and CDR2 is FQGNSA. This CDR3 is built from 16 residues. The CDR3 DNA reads TGTGCCAGCAGCCTTATAGCGGGGCTCGGATCCGGGGAGCTGTTTTTT. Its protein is CASSLIAGLGSGELFF.

Here the CDR3 reads CAISENRENSPLHF. CDR3 coding DNA: TGTGCCATCAGTGAAAACAGGGAGAATTCACCCCTCCACTTT. The rearrangement uses TRBV10-3 and TRBJ1-6, with D tentatively TRBD1 (6 bases). Trimming stripped 3 bases from V and 7 bases from J, with 10 bases between. This CDR3 has 14 amino acids. Germline V gene sequence: CDR1 ENHRY, CDR2 SYGVKD.

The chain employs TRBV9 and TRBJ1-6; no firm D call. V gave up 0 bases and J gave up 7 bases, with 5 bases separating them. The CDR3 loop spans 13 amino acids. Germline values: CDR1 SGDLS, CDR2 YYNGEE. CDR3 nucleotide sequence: TGTGCCAGCAGCGTAGCACAGAATTCACCCCTCCACTTT. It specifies CASSVAQNSPLHF. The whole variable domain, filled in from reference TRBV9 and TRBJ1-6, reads DSGVTQTPKHLITATGQRVTLRCSPRSGDLSVYWYQQSLDQGLQFLIQYYNGEERAKGNILERFSAQQFPDLHSELNLSSLELGDSALYFCASSVAQNSPLHFGNGTRLTVT.

CDR3 residues: CASSVTGEQFF. CDR3 coding DNA: TGTGCCAGCAGCGTCACAGGGGAGCAGTTCTTC. The V call is TRBV7-3, the J call TRBJ2-1; D possibly corresponds to TRBD1 (6 bases). The V gene lost 5 bases and the J gene lost 10 bases, with 9 bases spanning the gap. The germline V gene has CDR1 SGHTA and CDR2 FQGTGA. This CDR3 spans 11 amino acids. The full variable domain, completed using reference TRBV7-3 and TRBJ2-1, is GAGVSQTPSNKVTEKGKYVELRCDPISGHTALYWYRQSLGQGPEFLIYFQGTGAADDSGLPNDRFFAVRPEGSVSTLKIQRTERGDSAVYLCASSVTGEQFFGPGTRLTVL.

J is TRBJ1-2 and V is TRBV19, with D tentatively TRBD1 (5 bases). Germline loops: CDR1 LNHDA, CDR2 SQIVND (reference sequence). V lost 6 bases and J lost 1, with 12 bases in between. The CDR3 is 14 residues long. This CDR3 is CASRRGRYNYGYTF. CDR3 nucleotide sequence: TGTGCCAGTAGAAGGGGTCGTTATAACTATGGCTACACCTTC. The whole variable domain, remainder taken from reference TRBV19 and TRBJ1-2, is DGGITQSPKYLFRKEGQNVTLSCEQNLNHDAMYWYRQDPGQGLRLIYYSQIVNDFQKGDIAEGYSVSREKKESFPLTVTSAQKNPTAFYLCASRRGRYNYGYTFGSGTRLTVV.

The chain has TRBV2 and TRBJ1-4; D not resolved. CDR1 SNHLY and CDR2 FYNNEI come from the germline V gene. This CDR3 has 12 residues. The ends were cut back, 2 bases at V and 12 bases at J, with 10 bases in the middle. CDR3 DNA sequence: TGTGCCAGCAGTGAACAGCCCGGGGAACTGTTTTTT. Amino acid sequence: CASSEQPGELFF.

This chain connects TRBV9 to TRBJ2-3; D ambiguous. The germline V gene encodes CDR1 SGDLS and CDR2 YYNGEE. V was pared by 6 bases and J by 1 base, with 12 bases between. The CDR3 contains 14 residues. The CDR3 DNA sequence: TGTGCCAGCACCCTGCTTTCAGGCACAGATACGCAGTATTTT. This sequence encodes CASTLLSGTDTQYF.

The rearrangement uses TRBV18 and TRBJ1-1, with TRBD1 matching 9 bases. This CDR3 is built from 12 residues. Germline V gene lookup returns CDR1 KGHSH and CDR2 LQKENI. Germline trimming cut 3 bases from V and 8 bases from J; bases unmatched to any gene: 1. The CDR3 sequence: CASSPGQGEAFF. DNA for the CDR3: TGTGCCAGCTCACCGGGACAGGGAGAAGCTTTCTTT.

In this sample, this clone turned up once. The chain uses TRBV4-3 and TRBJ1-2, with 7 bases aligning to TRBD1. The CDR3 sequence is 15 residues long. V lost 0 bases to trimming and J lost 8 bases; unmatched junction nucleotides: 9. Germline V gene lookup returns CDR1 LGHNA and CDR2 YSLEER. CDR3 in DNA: TGCGCCAGCAGCCAAGATCAGGGGGGACCTGCGGGCTACACCTTC. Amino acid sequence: CASSQDQGGPAGYTF.

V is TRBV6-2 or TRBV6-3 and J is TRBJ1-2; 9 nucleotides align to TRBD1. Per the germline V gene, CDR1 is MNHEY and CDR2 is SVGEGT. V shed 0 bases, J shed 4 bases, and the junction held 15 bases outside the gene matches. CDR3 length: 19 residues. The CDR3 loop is CASSYSGGWGQGPFYGYTF. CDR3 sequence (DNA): TGTGCCAGCAGTTACTCGGGAGGATGGGGACAGGGACCCTTCTATGGCTACACCTTC.

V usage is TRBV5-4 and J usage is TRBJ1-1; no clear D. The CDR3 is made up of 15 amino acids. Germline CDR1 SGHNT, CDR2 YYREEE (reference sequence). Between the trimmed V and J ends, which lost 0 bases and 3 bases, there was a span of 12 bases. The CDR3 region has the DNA TGTGCCAGCAGCTTGGTACAGAAGTTCGACACTGAAGCTTTCTTT. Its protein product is CASSLVQKFDTEAFF. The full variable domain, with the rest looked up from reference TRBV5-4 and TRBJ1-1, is ETGVTQSPTHLIKTRGQQVTLRCSSQSGHNTVSWYQQALGQGPQFIFQYYREEENGRGNFPPRFSGLQFPNYSSELNVNALELDDSALYLCASSLVQKFDTEAFFGQGTRLTVV.

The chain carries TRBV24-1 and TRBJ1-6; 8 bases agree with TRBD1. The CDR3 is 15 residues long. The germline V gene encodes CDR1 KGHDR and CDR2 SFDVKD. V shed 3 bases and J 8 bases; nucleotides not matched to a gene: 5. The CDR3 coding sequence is TGTGCCACCAGTGATATCAGGGGGCACCATTCACCCCTCCACTTT. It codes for CATSDIRGHHSPLHF.

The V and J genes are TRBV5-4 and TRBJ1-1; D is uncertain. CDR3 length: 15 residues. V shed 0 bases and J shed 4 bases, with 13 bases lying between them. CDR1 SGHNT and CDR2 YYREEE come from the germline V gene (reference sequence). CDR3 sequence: CASSLGGVGGTEAFF. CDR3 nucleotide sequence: TGTGCCAGCAGCTTGGGGGGTGTGGGAGGCACTGAAGCTTTCTTT.

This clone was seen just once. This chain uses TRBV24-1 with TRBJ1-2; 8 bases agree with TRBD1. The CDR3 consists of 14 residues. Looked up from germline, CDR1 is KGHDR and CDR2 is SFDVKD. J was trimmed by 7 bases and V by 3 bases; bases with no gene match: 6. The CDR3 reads CATSDPETGAGYTF. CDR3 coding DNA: TGTGCCACCAGTGATCCCGAGACAGGGGCTGGCTACACCTTC.

The CDR3 DNA reads as TGTGCCAGCAGCTCCCGAGGGACTCTTATTTTCACAGATACGCAGTATTTT. Protein sequence: CASSSRGTLIFTDTQYF. The rearrangement uses TRBV7-6 and TRBJ2-3; a weak D match, TRBD2 (6 bases). The CDR3 loop spans 17 amino acids. V lost 4 bases and J 2 bases, leaving 19 bases between the germline ends. The germline gives CDR1 SGHVS, CDR2 FNYEAQ.

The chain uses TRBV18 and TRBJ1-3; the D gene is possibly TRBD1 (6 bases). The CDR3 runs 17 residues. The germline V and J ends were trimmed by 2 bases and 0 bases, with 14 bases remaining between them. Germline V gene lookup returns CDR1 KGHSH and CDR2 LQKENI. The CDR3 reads CASSPLGDIHSGNTIYF. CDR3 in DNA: TGTGCCAGCTCACCATTGGGGGACATCCACTCTGGAAACACCATATATTTT.

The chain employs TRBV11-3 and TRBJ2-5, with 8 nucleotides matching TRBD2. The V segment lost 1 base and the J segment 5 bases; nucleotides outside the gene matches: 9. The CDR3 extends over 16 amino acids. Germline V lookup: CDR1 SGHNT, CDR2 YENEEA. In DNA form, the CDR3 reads TGTGCCAGCAGCTTAGGGATAGCGGGGCCCGAGGAGACCCAGTACTTC. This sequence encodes CASSLGIAGPEETQYF.

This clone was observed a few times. CDR3 coding DNA: TGTGCTAGTGGTTTGAGGCAGGGGGCGCCTGGAAAACTGTTTTTT. The encoded protein is CASGLRQGAPGKLFF. This rearrangement joins TRBV12-5 to TRBJ1-4, with 8 bases aligning to TRBD1. J was trimmed by 10 bases and V by 2 bases; bases with no gene match: 9. The CDR3 runs 15 residues. The germline gives CDR1 LGHNT, CDR2 FRNRAP.

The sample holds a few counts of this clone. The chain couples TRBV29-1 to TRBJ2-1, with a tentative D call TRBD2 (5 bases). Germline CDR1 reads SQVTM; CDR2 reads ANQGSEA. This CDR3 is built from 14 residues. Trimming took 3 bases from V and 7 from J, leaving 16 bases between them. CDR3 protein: CSVDGTGWRNEQFF. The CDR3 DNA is TGCAGCGTTGATGGAACGGGATGGAGAAATGAGCAGTTCTTC.

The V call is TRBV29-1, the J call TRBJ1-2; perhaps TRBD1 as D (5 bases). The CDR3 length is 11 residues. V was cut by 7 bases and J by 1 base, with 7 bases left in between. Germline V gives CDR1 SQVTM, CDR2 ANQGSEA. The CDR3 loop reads CSGTFNYGYTF. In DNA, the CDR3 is TGCAGCGGGACATTTAACTATGGCTACACCTTC.

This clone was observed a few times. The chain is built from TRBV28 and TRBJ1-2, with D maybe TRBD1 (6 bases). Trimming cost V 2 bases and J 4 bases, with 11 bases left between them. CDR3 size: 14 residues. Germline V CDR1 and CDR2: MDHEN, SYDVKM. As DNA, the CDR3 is TGTGCCAGCAGTTTAACAGGGTATGCCTATGGCTACACCTTC. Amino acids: CASSLTGYAYGYTF.

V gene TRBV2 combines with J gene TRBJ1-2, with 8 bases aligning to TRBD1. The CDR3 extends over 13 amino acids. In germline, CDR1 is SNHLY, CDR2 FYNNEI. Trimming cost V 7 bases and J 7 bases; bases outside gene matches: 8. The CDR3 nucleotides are TGTGCCAGCATCCTGGACAGGGTTCGTGGCTACACCTTC. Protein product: CASILDRVRGYTF.